The rows below give T cell receptor beta chains drawn from one sample of a study of shared clonotypes between healthy human individuals. Generated by immunoSEQ multiplex PCR, the TCRdb table keeps only in-frame clones and is missing some. Among roughly 1.5 million clones listed, approximately 98% were seen once. Sequenced: naive CD4+ T cells sorted from blood. These receptor sequences come from a man younger than 45 in good health. CDR3s include the opening cysteine and the closing phenylalanine or tryptophan. D genes are given only for firm matches. The size field is filled for only some rows; it gives once, few, many or a size class.

V gene	J gene	clone size	D gene	CDR3 protein	CDR3 DNA
TRBV9	TRBJ1-1	-	-	CASSVVPPGMNTEAFF	TGTGCCAGCAGCGTGGTCCCCCCAGGAATGAACACTGAAGCTTTCTTT
TRBV7-8	TRBJ2-5	-	-	CASSLTPLRTEETQYF	TGTGCCAGCAGCTTAACCCCCTTAAGGACAGAAGAGACCCAGTACTTC
TRBV10-3	TRBJ1-1	-	-	CAIRDRAEREAFF	TGTGCCATACGGGATCGGGCCGAGCGTGAAGCTTTCTTT
TRBV7-2	TRBJ2-7	-	TRBD2	CASSRLAGGSYEQYF	TGTGCCAGCAGCCGACTAGCGGGAGGCTCCTACGAGCAGTACTTC
TRBV28	TRBJ2-2	-	-	CASTSAGVGNTGELFF	TGTGCCAGCACCTCGGCAGGGGTTGGGAACACCGGGGAGCTGTTTTTT
TRBV18	TRBJ1-5	-	-	CASSALPRGIQDQPQHF	TGTGCCAGCTCAGCTCTTCCCCGAGGGATCCAGGATCAGCCCCAGCATTTT
TRBV5-1	TRBJ2-3	-	TRBD2	CASSTGLAGGPNTDTQYF	TGCGCCAGCAGCACGGGACTAGCGGGAGGGCCAAACACAGATACGCAGTATTTT
TRBV7-2	TRBJ1-2	-	TRBD1	CASSSDRGGYTF	TGTGCCAGCAGCTCGGACAGGGGTGGCTACACCTTC
TRBV10-3	TRBJ2-7	-	TRBD2	CAISEGPTSGTYEQYF	TGTGCCATCAGTGAGGGACCTACTAGCGGAACCTACGAGCAGTACTTC
TRBV10-3	TRBJ1-3	-	-	CAISESIIGPGNTIYF	TGTGCCATCAGTGAGTCGATCATAGGTCCTGGAAACACCATATATTTT
TRBV5-1	TRBJ1-1	-	-	CASSLSGGLWTTSTEAFF	TGCGCCAGCAGCTTGTCCGGAGGGCTGTGGACCACGTCCACTGAAGCTTTCTTT
TRBV7-6	TRBJ2-7	-	-	CASSAGTYQQYF	TGTGCCAGCAGCGCGGGAACTTACCAGCAGTACTTC
TRBV7-6	TRBJ2-3	-	TRBD2	CASSPVSAGGTDTQYF	TGTGCCAGCAGCCCCGTTTCAGCGGGAGGCACAGATACGCAGTATTTT
TRBV9	TRBJ1-3	-	-	CASSVQGHSGNTIYF	TGTGCCAGCAGCGTTCAGGGCCACTCTGGAAACACCATATATTTT
TRBV18	TRBJ2-7	-	-	CASSPGISYEQYF	TGTGCCAGCTCACCGGGAATTTCCTACGAGCAGTACTTC
TRBV5-4	TRBJ2-7	-	-	CASSLPGPNEQYF	TGTGCCAGCAGCTTACCCGGGCCCAACGAGCAGTACTTC
TRBV5-1	TRBJ2-3	-	TRBD1	CASSLGQGADTQYF	TGCGCCAGCAGCTTGGGGCAGGGGGCCGATACGCAGTATTTT
TRBV28	TRBJ2-7	few	-	CASLGGGPYEQYF	TGTGCCAGCTTGGGAGGAGGGCCGTACGAGCAGTACTTC
TRBV5-1	TRBJ2-5	-	TRBD2	CASSTGLAGRETQYF	TGCGCCAGCAGCACGGGACTAGCGGGGAGGGAGACCCAGTACTTC
TRBV7-5	TRBJ2-5	-	-	CVRSLASRASGRRGETQYF	TGTGTCAGAAGCTTAGCATCTCGGGCTAGCGGGAGAAGGGGGGAGACCCAGTACTTC
TRBV9	TRBJ1-1	-	TRBD1	CASSVEWTGNTEAFF	TGTGCCAGCAGCGTAGAGTGGACAGGGAACACTGAAGCTTTCTTT
TRBV25-1	TRBJ1-1	-	TRBD1	CASSSGRTGDTEAFF	TGTGCCAGCAGCTCGGGCAGGACAGGGGACACTGAAGCTTTCTTT
TRBV28	TRBJ1-2	-	-	CASSLLWQLGGYGYTF	TGTGCCAGCAGTTTGTTGTGGCAGTTGGGGGGCTATGGCTACACCTTC
TRBV29-1	TRBJ2-7	-	TRBD2	CSVAGTSGSLEEQYF	TGCAGCGTAGCCGGGACTAGCGGGTCGCTGGAGGAGCAGTACTTC
TRBV11-2	TRBJ2-5	-	-	CASSFGPSKGETQYF	TGTGCCAGCAGCTTCGGGCCTTCTAAGGGGGAGACCCAGTACTTC
TRBV5-4	TRBJ2-6	-	-	CASSLGSGSGANVLTF	TGTGCCAGCAGCTTGGGTAGCGGCTCTGGGGCCAACGTCCTGACTTTC
TRBV7-2	TRBJ2-3	-	-	CASSLWIGGTDTQYF	TGTGCCAGCAGCTTATGGATCGGGGGCACAGATACGCAGTATTTT
TRBV27	TRBJ1-1	-	-	CASPASAQANTEAFF	TGTGCCAGCCCCGCGTCGGCGCAGGCTAACACTGAAGCTTTCTTT
TRBV28	TRBJ2-7	once	-	CASSSSGTRAYEQYF	TGTGCCAGCAGTTCTTCCGGGACAAGAGCCTACGAGCAGTACTTC
TRBV7-6	TRBJ2-5	-	-	CASSLETSWGTQYF	TGTGCCAGCAGCTTAGAGACTAGTTGGGGGACCCAGTACTTC
TRBV7-7	TRBJ2-7	-	-	CASSLGTGYEQYF	TGTGCCAGCAGCTTGGGGACTGGCTACGAGCAGTACTTC
TRBV29-1	TRBJ2-1	once	TRBD2	CSVRATSGSYNEQFF	TGCAGCGTTCGGGCGACTAGCGGCTCCTACAATGAGCAGTTCTTC
TRBV27	TRBJ1-5	-	-	CASSLSHSSNQPQHF	TGTGCCAGCAGTTTATCGCACAGTAGCAATCAGCCCCAGCATTTT
TRBV6-1	TRBJ1-5	-	-	CASSEQRGTNQPQHF	TGTGCCAGCAGTGAACAGAGGGGGACCAATCAGCCCCAGCATTTT